These 18 T cell receptor beta chains were sequenced from one sample in a study of regulatory T cells in long-lasting Graves disease. The sample's time point: newly diagnosed GD, antithyroid drugs for less than 3 months. With RNA extracted from PBMCs as input, the TCR library was made. According to the study, TCR beta libraries were built with iRepertoire HTBI primers and CDR3-region Arm-PCR. TCRdb recomputed calls from the multiplex PCR reads with MiXCR, one row per CDR3 protein. The sample holds some 250,000 distinct CDR3 sequences, approximately 20% seen once. The source was peripheral blood mononuclear cells (PBMCs), collected at new diagnosis, from a patient treated with antithyroid drugs. The receptors derive from a female donor with Graves disease.

This clonotype appeared many times. The chain links TRBV20-1 to TRBJ2-1, with TRBD2 matching 8 bases. Losses at the gene ends were 0 bases for V and 5 bases for J; bases not matched to a gene: 3. CDR3 length equals 14 residues. The germline V gene encodes CDR1 DFQATT and CDR2 SNEGSKA (reference sequence). The CDR3 DNA reads as TGCAGTGCTAGAGATTTAGCGGGGCACAATGAGCAGTTCTTC. It translates to CSARDLAGHNEQFF.

This clonotype has at least ten counts. The chain carries TRBV28 and TRBJ2-7, with 8 bases lining up with TRBD2. V trimming: 3 bases; J trimming: 5 bases; junction bases outside the gene matches: 9. This CDR3 is 15 amino acids long. Germline CDR1 and CDR2: MDHEN and SYDVKM. CDR3 amino acids: CASSFFRGGNDEQYF. In DNA form, the CDR3 reads TGTGCCAGCAGTTTCTTTCGGGGGGGCAATGACGAGCAGTACTTC.

Comment on this clonotype: It may be a read error: a sequence one base away is much more abundant. The CDR3 protein is CASNPRGRVGTQYF. The DNA of the CDR3 is TGTGCCAGCAACCCTCGGGGCAGGGTAGGGACCCAGTACTTC. This chain connects TRBV6-2 or TRBV6-3 to TRBJ2-5, with D perhaps matching TRBD1 or TRBD2 (5 bases each). Trimming removed 7 bases from V and 7 bases from J, with 19 bases in between. Per the germline V gene, CDR1 is MNHEY and CDR2 is SVGEGT. The CDR3 is 14 residues long.

This clonotype was found many times. The chain uses TRBV2 and TRBJ1-6, with D possibly matching TRBD1 (5 bases). The CDR3 is 15 residues long. The V end was cut by 3 bases, the J end by 4 bases, with 10 bases between. Germline CDR1 is SNHLY and CDR2 is FYNNEI. Written as DNA, the CDR3 is TGTGCCAGCAGTGAGGAGGGGCCTTATAATTCACCCCTCCACTTT. Translating it yields CASSEEGPYNSPLHF.

The rearrangement links TRBV7-9 to TRBJ2-1; 12 bases are a match to TRBD2. Losses at the gene ends were 5 bases for V and 10 bases for J; bases not matched to a gene: 9. The CDR3 is 15 residues long. Germline loops: CDR1 SEHNR, CDR2 FQNEAQ (reference sequence). CDR3 in amino acids: CASSTLAGGFREQFF. CDR3 sequence (DNA): TGTGCCAGCAGCACACTAGCGGGGGGTTTTAGGGAGCAGTTCTTC. The variable domain in full, with the rest retrieved from reference TRBV7-9 and TRBJ2-1, is DTGVSQNPRHKITKRGQNVTFRCDPISEHNRLYWYRQTLGQGPEFLTYFQNEAQLEKSRLLSDRFSAERPKGSFSTLEIQRTEQGDSAMYLCASSTLAGGFREQFFGPGTRLTVL.

This clonotype was detected many times. This rearrangement joins TRBV3-1 to TRBJ2-5, with 9 bases aligning to TRBD1. After removal of 4 bases from V and 5 bases from J, the junction contained 5 bases not matched to a gene. The CDR3 length is 14 residues. CDR1 LGHDT and CDR2 YNNKEL come from the germline V gene (reference sequence). CDR3 bases: TGTGCCAGCAGCCCCGGGACAGGGAGGGAGACCCAGTACTTC. Translating it yields CASSPGTGRETQYF.

This clonotype was counted ten times or more. The CDR3 bases are TGTGCCAGCAGCCCCCTGCGGGGCTCTAGCGGGAGAAGGGGATACAATGAGCAGTTCTTC. Amino acids: CASSPLRGSSGRRGYNEQFF. The chain recombines TRBV9 with TRBJ2-1; 10 nucleotides line up with TRBD2. The V and J ends lost 4 bases and 4 bases, in that order; junction bases with no gene match: 20. From germline, CDR1 is SGDLS and CDR2 YYNGEE. This CDR3 is built from 20 residues.

A note on this clonotype: The junction shows a germline mismatch at one end, possibly a read error. The chain employs TRBV6-4 and TRBJ1-1, with D unclear. This CDR3 has 13 residues. Germline CDR1 MRHNA, CDR2 SNTAGT. As DNA, the CDR3 is TGTGCCAGCGGCCGGGGTCCGAACACTGAAGCTCTCTTT. This gives the protein CASGRGPNTEALF.

This clonotype was observed at least ten times. The V gene is TRBV6-1, the J gene TRBJ2-5; D remains unclear. Deletions cut 1 base from V and 7 bases from J, with 16 bases between. This CDR3 region has 15 residues. Germline V gives CDR1 MNHNS, CDR2 SASEGT. Written as DNA, the CDR3 is TGTGCCAGCAGTGAAGATATACATTCAAAGGGGACCCAGTACTTC. Protein product: CASSEDIHSKGTQYF.

The gene calls are TRBV5-5 and TRBJ2-2; TRBD1 might be the D (5 bases). CDR3 size: 15 residues. Trimming took 1 base from V and 4 from J, leaving 11 bases between them. Germline CDR1 and CDR2: SGHKS and YYEKEE (reference sequence). The CDR3 DNA follows: TGTGCCAGCAGCTTGCAGGGAACATTCACCGGGGAGCTGTTTTTT. This codes for CASSLQGTFTGELFF.

This clonotype was detected ten times or more. The chain recombines TRBV12-3 or TRBV12-4 with TRBJ2-1; 9 bases align to TRBD2. CDR3 length: 15 amino acids. With V trimmed by 6 bases and J by 7 bases, 10 bases remained unmatched. This chain's CDR3 is CASSSRGLAENEQFF. CDR3 in DNA: TGTGCCAGCAGCTCGCGGGGACTAGCTGAGAATGAGCAGTTCTTC.

This clonotype was picked up many times. The chain is built from TRBV2 and TRBJ2-3; 7 bases are shared with TRBD2. The CDR3 runs to 16 residues. With 6 bases clipped from V and 2 bases from J, the junction kept 11 bases outside the gene matches. Looked up from germline, CDR1 is SNHLY and CDR2 is FYNNEI. The CDR3, as DNA: TGTGCCAGCAGGGGCGGGCTAGCGGAGATCACAGATACGCAGTATTTT. Translating gives CASRGGLAEITDTQYF.

At least ten counts were recorded for this clonotype. This chain connects TRBV27 to TRBJ2-7; 8 positions agree with TRBD2. The length of the CDR3 is 15 residues. The germline gives CDR1 MNHEY, CDR2 SMNVEV (reference sequence). V dropped 6 bases and J dropped 0; count of bases not matched to a gene: 7. This CDR3 reads CASSRTSGLSYEQYF. The CDR3 nucleotides read TGTGCCAGCAGCCGAACTAGCGGTCTCTCCTACGAGCAGTACTTC.

In its sample, this clonotype was seen many times. The chain combines TRBV3-1 with TRBJ2-5; TRBD1 is a possible D gene (6 bases). Per germline, CDR1 LGHDT and CDR2 YNNKEL (reference sequence). The CDR3 has 14 amino acids. V was trimmed by 6 bases and J by 4 bases, leaving 15 bases between them. CDR3 bases: TGTGCCAGCAGGCAACTGCAGGGGAGAGAGACCCAGTACTTC. The encoded protein is CASRQLQGRETQYF.

As regards this clonotype: An end of the junction differs from the germline gene, which may be a read error. V and J are TRBV7-3 and TRBJ2-1; 11 bases fit TRBD2. The CDR3 length is 16 residues. CDR1 and CDR2 (germline): SGHTA, FQGTGA. CDR3 in amino acids: CAGSLGPSGRWNEQFF. As DNA, the CDR3 is TGTGCCGGCAGCTTAGGCCCTAGCGGGAGGTGGAATGAGCAGTTCTTC.

This clonotype was recorded many times. This chain connects TRBV3-1 to TRBJ2-1; no clear D. Trimming removed 1 base at V and 7 bases at J, with 5 bases between. The CDR3 totals 12 residues. CDR1 is LGHDT, CDR2 YNNKEL, per germline (reference sequence). DNA for the CDR3: TGTGCCAGCAGCCAAGGACAAAATGAGCAGTTCTTC. The encoded protein is CASSQGQNEQFF.

This sequence joins TRBV10-2 and TRBJ2-7; 7 nucleotides match TRBD2. Trimming cost V 8 bases and J 0 bases; bases outside gene matches: 7. The CDR3 covers 14 residues. The germline gives CDR1 WSHSY, CDR2 SAAADI. CDR3 in DNA: TGCGCCAGCTGGGAGGGGTTTCGCTCCTACGAGCAGTACTTC. Its translation: CASWEGFRSYEQYF.

The chain combines TRBV12-3 or TRBV12-4 with TRBJ1-2; possible D gene TRBD1, 5 bases. This CDR3 has 16 amino acids. V was trimmed by 0 bases and J by 4 bases, leaving 15 bases between them. CDR3 bases: TGTGCCAGCAGTTTAGCCCAGGGACGCCGGACCTATGGCTACACCTTC. This codes for CASSLAQGRRTYGYTF.